This T cell receptor beta chain is drawn from a study of T cell responses to AZD1222 COVID-19 vaccine. Germline assignment: CDR1 SGDLS and CDR2 YYNGEE. V gave up 0 bases and J gave up 0 bases, with 12 bases separating them. The CDR3 has 17 residues. Study-level points and caveats: Along spike, vaccine-associated CD4 TCRs were found throughout, with dominance at 160-218 and 743-854. Nearly half of spike-specific TCRs reportedly go after variant regions that carry no mutations. Most donors were white British, females outnumbered males, and clonal diversity was possibly underestimated.

Comments on this clone: Its specificity is not known.

Only in-frame clones appear in the TCRdb table, and some are missing; sequencing was by immunoSEQ multiplex PCR. Of 110,000 to 150,000 clones listed, roughly 93% are singletons. The chain is built from TRBV9 and TRBJ2-2, with D possibly being TRBD2 (6 bases). The sequence came from an adult in good health. The sequences come from peripheral blood, collected on day 0 of AZD1222 vaccination. The CDR3, as DNA: TGTGCCAGCAGCGTAGCTAAGCTAGCGCCGAACACCGGGGAGCTGTTTTTT. Amino acids: CASSVAKLAPNTGELFF.